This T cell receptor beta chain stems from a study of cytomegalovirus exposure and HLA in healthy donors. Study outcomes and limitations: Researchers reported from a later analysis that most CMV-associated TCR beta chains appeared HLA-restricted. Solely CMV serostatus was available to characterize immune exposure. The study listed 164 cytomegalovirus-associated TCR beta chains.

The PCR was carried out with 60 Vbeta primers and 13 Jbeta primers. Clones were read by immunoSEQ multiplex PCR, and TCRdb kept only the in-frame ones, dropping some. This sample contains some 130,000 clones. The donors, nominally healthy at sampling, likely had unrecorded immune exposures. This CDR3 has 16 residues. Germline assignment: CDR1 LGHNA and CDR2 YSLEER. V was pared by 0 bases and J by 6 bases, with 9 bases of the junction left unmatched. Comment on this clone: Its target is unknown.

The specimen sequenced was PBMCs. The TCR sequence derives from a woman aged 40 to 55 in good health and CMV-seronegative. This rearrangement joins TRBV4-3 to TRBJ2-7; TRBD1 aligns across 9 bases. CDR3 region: CASSQEVRTGEAEQYF. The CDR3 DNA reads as TGCGCCAGCAGCCAAGAGGTAAGGACAGGGGAGGCCGAGCAGTACTTC.